The clone carrying this TCR beta chain was counted once. The antigen remains undetermined. PCR amplification relied on 60 Vbeta primers (plus 13 Jbeta primers). Source study methods: Roughly 10 million shared chains were among some 75 million unique TCR beta chains counted in a later analysis. Some clones are missing from TCRdb's copy, which holds only in-frame ones; the method was immunoSEQ multiplex PCR. That table supplies the V and J calls and clone size; D and trimming were determined from the DNA. This table holds about 160,000 clones, more than 70% found once. The data are from a study of cytomegalovirus exposure and HLA in healthy donors. Overall study results and limits: Segments of the TCR beta V type were, in most cases, productive about 87% or about 30% of the time in an earlier analysis. A later analysis, which compared TCR beta chains of equal frequency, found the HLA-associated ones more clonally expanded.

The germline CDR1 and CDR2 sequences are MDHEN and SYDVKM. V was shortened by 7 bases and J by 5 bases, with 16 bases between the two germline ends. This CDR3 is 14 amino acids long. This sequence was found in a male donor in good health and CMV-seronegative. The chain combines TRBV28 with TRBJ2-3; TRBD2 might be the D (6 bases). Material for sequencing was PBMCs. CDR3 DNA: TGTGCCAGCATCCCTGACGGGAGTTTAGATACGCAGTATTTT. This translates into CASIPDGSLDTQYF.